This section outlines one T cell receptor beta chain sequence together with its context. Its antigen remains unidentified. This entry comes from a study of vaccination effects on CD4 cells after COVID-19. In the study overall: The second dose preceded post-vaccine samples by a median of 72 days. Points from the study as a whole: Missing from the study were early post-infection timepoints, and its convalescent patients were few. At late timepoints after vaccination, vaccine- and infection-induced clones shrank markedly.

Method: immunoSEQ multiplex PCR; TCRdb's copy keeps in-frame clones and lacks some. The profile shows 65,000 to 90,000 clones, nearly 75% of them singletons. The CDR3 contains 14 residues. Germline V gene lookup returns CDR1 SGDLS and CDR2 YYNGEE. J was trimmed by 6 bases and V by 2 bases; bases with no gene match: 4. Following 10 days of culture, CD4+ T cells were isolated. Each participant was administered two doses of either the BNT162b2 or the mRNA-1273 vaccine. The sequencing used CD4+ T cells from PBMCs cultured without peptide, collected after COVID-19 vaccination. This chain links TRBV9 with TRBJ2-3; 9 bases fit TRBD2. The source is a human donor who received a COVID-19 vaccine. CDR3 sequence (DNA): TGTGCCAGCAGCGTCGGCGGGGGGGCTGATACGCAGTATTTT. This sequence encodes CASSVGGGADTQYF.